This T cell receptor beta chain was captured in a study of CD8+CD57+ T cells in acquired aplastic anemia. It was patients with CD8+CD57+ cell expansion by flow cytometry who were chosen for sequencing. The CDR3 is 15 residues long. Per germline, CDR1 SNHLY and CDR2 FYNNEI. V lost 8 bases, J lost 3 bases, and 13 bases stayed unmatched. TCR beta VDJ combinations and CDR3 sequences were profiled from genomic DNA. MiXCR, run by TCRdb on the reads, gives a single entry per CDR3 protein. The sample includes approximately 120,000 distinct CDR3 sequences, almost 40% of them seen just once. The table lists this clonotype with a few counts.

The clonotype comes from a human donor with aplastic anemia. The chain is built from TRBV2 and TRBJ2-7; 7 nucleotides line up with TRBD2. Material: sorted CD4+, CD8+, or CD8+CD57+ T cells (not recorded which) from PBMCs. The CDR3 protein is CASSPLMGGGYEQYF. CDR3 bases: TGTGCCAGCTCACCCCTTATGGGCGGGGGCTACGAGCAGTACTTC.